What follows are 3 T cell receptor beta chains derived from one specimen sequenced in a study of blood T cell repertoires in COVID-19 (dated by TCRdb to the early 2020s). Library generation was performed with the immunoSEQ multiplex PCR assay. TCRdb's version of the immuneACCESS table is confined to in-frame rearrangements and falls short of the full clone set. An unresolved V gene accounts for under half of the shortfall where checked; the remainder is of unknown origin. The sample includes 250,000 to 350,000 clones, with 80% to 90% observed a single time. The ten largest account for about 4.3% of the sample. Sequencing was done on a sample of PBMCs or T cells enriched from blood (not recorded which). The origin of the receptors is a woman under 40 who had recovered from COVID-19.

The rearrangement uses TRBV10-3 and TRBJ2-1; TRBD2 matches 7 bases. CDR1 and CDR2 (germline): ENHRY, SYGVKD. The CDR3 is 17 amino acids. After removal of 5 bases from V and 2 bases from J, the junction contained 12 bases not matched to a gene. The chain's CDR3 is CAISTKGRGGAYNEQFF. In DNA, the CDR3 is TGTGCCATCAGTACCAAAGGAAGGGGAGGGGCCTACAATGAGCAGTTCTTC.

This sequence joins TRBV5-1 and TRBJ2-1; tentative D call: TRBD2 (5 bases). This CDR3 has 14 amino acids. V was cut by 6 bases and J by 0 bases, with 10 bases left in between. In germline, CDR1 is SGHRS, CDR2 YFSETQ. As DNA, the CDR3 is TGCGCCAGCACCCCGGGGAGCTCCTACAATGAGCAGTTCTTC. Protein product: CASTPGSSYNEQFF.

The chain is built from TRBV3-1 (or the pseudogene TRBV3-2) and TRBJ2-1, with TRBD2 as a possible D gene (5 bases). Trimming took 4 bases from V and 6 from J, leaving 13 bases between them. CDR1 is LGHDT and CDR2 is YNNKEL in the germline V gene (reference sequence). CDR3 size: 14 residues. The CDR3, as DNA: TGTGCCAGCAGCCGGTCGGCGGGTTTCAATGAGCAGTTCTTC. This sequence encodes CASSRSAGFNEQFF.